These 2 T cell receptor beta chains originate from one sample sequenced in a study of control samples from healthy donors and cancer patients. Produced via immunoSEQ multiplex PCR; TCRdb's table is partial and in-frame only. The sample yields about 130,000 clones, roughly 86% seen once. Sample: PBMCs. These receptors were taken from a man in his fifties with head and neck cancer.

This rearrangement joins TRBV6-6 to TRBJ2-5, with D possibly matching TRBD2 (7 bases). V lost 10 bases and J lost 3, with 21 bases in between. The germline gives CDR1 MNHNY, CDR2 SVGAGI (reference sequence). The CDR3 extends over 15 amino acids. The CDR3 DNA reads as TGTGCCACTACAGGGACTAAAAGCCATGAAGAGACCCAGTACTTC. This translates into CATTGTKSHEETQYF.

The chain uses TRBV30 and TRBJ2-3; D is uncertain. The CDR3 consists of 13 residues. V was trimmed by 2 bases and J by 2 bases, leaving 8 bases between them. Germline CDR1 GTSNPN, CDR2 SVGIG (reference sequence). The CDR3 bases are TGTGCCTGGAGTCCACCTAACACAGATACGCAGTATTTT. This codes for CAWSPPNTDTQYF.